This TCR beta chain is from a study of blood T cell repertoires in COVID-19 (dated by TCRdb to the early 2020s). A note on the overall study: Collaborator samples came from the United States, Italy and Spain and covered acute and convalescent phases of COVID-19. The prospective study material was composed of cDNA or gDNA derived from T cells, B-cell-depleted T cells, or PBMCs. Deeply sampled blood TCRbeta repertoires from subjects exposed to, actively infected with, or recovered from COVID-19 were included in the dataset. A freely available public database, intended as a resource for researchers studying the immune response to SARS-CoV-2, is where the repertoires were released. Samples were obtained from the ongoing ImmuneRACE study (first 160 participants) and from 1,254 subjects provided by 6 global collaborators. The sample metadata nearly always contained a de-identified subject ID, COVID-19 status, age in years and sex. Where HLA class I and class II types were available, the types were taken from metadata supplied by the sample provider, not from assay-based typing.

Participants in the prospective study were aged about 18 to 100 years, lived in 24 United States geographic areas, and enrolled through a virtual design. Cohort assignment in the prospective study relied on participant-reported clinical history from a screening survey and a study questionnaire. Recovered participants in ImmuneRACE Cohort 3 were defined by two consecutive negative NP/OP PCR tests, clearance by a healthcare professional, or resolution of symptoms. Each participant in the prospective study had whole blood, serum and a nasopharyngeal or oropharyngeal swab collected by mobile phlebotomists. Prospective study participants could optionally give additional blood draws and questionnaires over an approximately two-month period. Blood samples from the prospective study were shipped frozen or at room temperature prior to DNA extraction. Beyond this particular receptor, the publication reports: The amount of clinical and demographic metadata varied by source and participant and was provided uncurated.

Cut back by 7 bases and 5 bases, the V and J ends lie 14 bases apart. Per the germline V gene, SGHNT is the CDR1 and YENEEA is the CDR2. Counted from cysteine to phenylalanine, this CDR3 has 13 amino acids. Only CDR3 DNA is held: 39 bases, read in frame from base 1. TCRbeta CDR3 regions were amplified from genomic DNA by means of the immunoSEQ Assay, a bias-controlled multiplex PCR. Under the source paper's analysis protocol: The number of nucleated cells in each sample was estimated from the amplification of reference gene primers within the assay. To quantify the absolute abundance of each unique TCRbeta CDR3 rearrangement, sequence reads were collapsed and filtered. For each sample, productive Simpson clonality was calculated as the square root of Simpson's diversity index across productive rearrangements. Entries here come from immuneACCESS through TCRdb and include only in-frame sequences with V and J called. Some clones fail to appear in such tables; in the studies checked, an unresolved V gene covers under half of the shortfall, and the cause of the remainder is unknown. The D gene and trimming were derived from the DNA, and the V and J assignments and clone size from that table. Within this sample are 250,000 or so clones, with under 85% of them counted one time only. The ten largest account for about 1.7% of the sample.

Turning to this clone: Its cognate antigen has yet to be identified. No much larger clone exists at a distance of one base, and base qualities are not known.

This clonotype originated in a man aged 55 to 69 who had recovered from COVID-19. The sequence links TRBV11-3 to TRBJ2-5; the D segment could be TRBD2, given 6 matching bases. Sequenced input: PBMCs or T cells enriched from blood (not recorded which). Read as DNA, the sequence is TGTGCCAGCAAGGTCGGGGGTCTGGAGACCCAGTACTTC. Its translation reads: CASKVGGLETQYF.